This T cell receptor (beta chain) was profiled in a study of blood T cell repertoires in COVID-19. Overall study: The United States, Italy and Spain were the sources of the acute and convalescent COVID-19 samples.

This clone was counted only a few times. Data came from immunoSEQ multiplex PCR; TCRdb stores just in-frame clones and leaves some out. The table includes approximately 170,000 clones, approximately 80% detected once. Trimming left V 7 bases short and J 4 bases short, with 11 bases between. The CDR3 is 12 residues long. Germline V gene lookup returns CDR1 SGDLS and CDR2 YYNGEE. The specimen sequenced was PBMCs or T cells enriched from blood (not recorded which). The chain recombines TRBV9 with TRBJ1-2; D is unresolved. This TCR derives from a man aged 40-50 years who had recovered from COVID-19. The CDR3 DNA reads TGTGCCAGCTCTTGGGCGGGCTATGGCTACACCTTC. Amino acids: CASSWAGYGYTF.